This entry concerns a single T cell receptor beta chain. The data originate from a study of cytomegalovirus exposure and HLA in healthy donors. Study at large: The 90 to 150 validation repertoires, a later analysis reported, used the same platform as the roughly 730 repertoires from the first cohort.

The CDR3 loop spans 16 amino acids. Germline assignment: CDR1 MNHEY and CDR2 SMNVEV (reference sequence). V shed 3 bases, J shed 4 bases, and the junction held 7 bases outside the gene matches. Measured with immunoSEQ multiplex PCR; TCRdb has only the in-frame clones, and not every one. The sample contains approximately 220,000 clones, over 80% of which appear only once. The chain couples TRBV27 to TRBJ2-1, with TRBD2 matching 9 bases. The sample consisted of PBMCs. The receptor was derived from a woman aged 25 to 39 in good health and CMV-seropositive. This chain's CDR3 is CASSLKSAGGYNEQFF. The CDR3 DNA is TGTGCCAGCAGTTTGAAGTCGGCGGGAGGGTACAATGAGCAGTTCTTC.